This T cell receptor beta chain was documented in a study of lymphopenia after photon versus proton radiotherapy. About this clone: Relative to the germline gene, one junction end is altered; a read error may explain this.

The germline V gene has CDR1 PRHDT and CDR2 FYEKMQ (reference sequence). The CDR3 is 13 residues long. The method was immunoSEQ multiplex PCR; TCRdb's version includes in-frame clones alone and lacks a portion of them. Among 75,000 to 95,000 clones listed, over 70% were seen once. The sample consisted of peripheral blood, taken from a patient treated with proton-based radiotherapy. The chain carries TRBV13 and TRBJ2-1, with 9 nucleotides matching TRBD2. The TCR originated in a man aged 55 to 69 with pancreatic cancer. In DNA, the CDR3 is TGTGCCAGCAGCTCGGGACTAGCAGGCCGAGGGCTCTTC. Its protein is CASSSGLAGRGLF.